The rows below give T cell receptor beta chains drawn from one sample of a study of OX40 agonist ivuxolimab in advanced cancers. Repertoires were generated with immunoSEQ multiplex PCR, while TCRdb's copy carries only in-frame clones and drops some. The sample shows fewer than 60,000 clones, 80% to 95% of them seen only once. The specimen comprised CD4+ or CD8+ T cells sorted from blood, sampled in a trial of the OX40 agonist ivuxolimab. These receptors all come from an adult with an advanced solid tumor such as melanoma, head and neck, liver or kidney cancer. Each CDR3 is given with its conserved first and last residue. Fields, in order: V gene, D gene, J gene, clone size, CDR3 protein, CDR3 DNA. D genes are given only for firm matches. The size of a clone is reported for some rows only, either as once, few or many, or as a class for expanded clones.

v_gene: TRBV6-5
d_gene: .
j_gene: TRBJ1-2
abundance: .
CDR3aa: CASSRDDNYGYTF
CDR3nt: TGTGCCAGCAGTCGCGATGATAACTATGGCTACACCTTC

v_gene: TRBV18
d_gene: TRBD1
j_gene: TRBJ2-4
abundance: .
CDR3aa: CASSADREDIQYF
CDR3nt: TGTGCCAGCTCAGCGGACAGGGAGGACATTCAGTACTTC

v_gene: TRBV7-9
d_gene: TRBD2
j_gene: TRBJ2-3
abundance: .
CDR3aa: CASSSPSGGADTQYF
CDR3nt: TGTGCCAGCAGCTCCCCTAGCGGGGGGGCAGATACGCAGTATTTT

v_gene: TRBV7-2
d_gene: .
j_gene: TRBJ1-2
abundance: .
CDR3aa: CASSLMGPDYGYTF
CDR3nt: TGTGCCAGCAGCTTAATGGGACCCGACTATGGCTACACCTTC

v_gene: TRBV11-3
d_gene: TRBD2
j_gene: TRBJ2-1
abundance: .
CDR3aa: CASSLEGLAGGPKGNEQFF
CDR3nt: TGTGCCAGCAGCTTAGAGGGACTAGCGGGAGGGCCCAAAGGAAATGAGCAGTTCTTC

v_gene: TRBV7-2
d_gene: .
j_gene: TRBJ1-1
abundance: .
CDR3aa: CASSAYLGTEAFF
CDR3nt: TGTGCCAGCAGCGCCTACCTGGGCACTGAAGCTTTCTTT

v_gene: TRBV7-9
d_gene: .
j_gene: TRBJ1-1
abundance: .
CDR3aa: CASSLAGGGNTEAFF
CDR3nt: TGTGCCAGCAGCTTAGCGGGTGGGGGGAACACTGAAGCTTTCTTT

v_gene: TRBV9
d_gene: .
j_gene: TRBJ2-5
abundance: .
CDR3aa: CASSDDYRAETQYF
CDR3nt: TGTGCCAGCAGTGACGACTACCGAGCGGAGACCCAGTACTTC

v_gene: TRBV7-9
d_gene: .
j_gene: TRBJ1-1
abundance: .
CDR3aa: CASSALVGNTEAFF
CDR3nt: TGTGCCAGCAGCGCATTGGTCGGGAACACTGAAGCTTTCTTT

v_gene: TRBV10-2
d_gene: TRBD1
j_gene: TRBJ2-1
abundance: .
CDR3aa: CASSEWTGPYNEQFF
CDR3nt: TGCGCCAGCAGTGAATGGACAGGGCCTTACAATGAGCAGTTCTTC

v_gene: TRBV11-2
d_gene: TRBD1
j_gene: TRBJ1-2
abundance: .
CDR3aa: CASSPTGGDGYTF
CDR3nt: TGTGCCAGCAGCCCCACAGGGGGCGATGGCTACACCTTC

v_gene: TRBV6-5
d_gene: .
j_gene: TRBJ1-6
abundance: .
CDR3aa: CASSYNGGGNSPLHF
CDR3nt: TGTGCCAGCAGTTACAATGGGGGCGGAAATTCACCCCTCCACTTT

v_gene: TRBV5-5
d_gene: TRBD2
j_gene: TRBJ2-3
abundance: .
CDR3aa: CASSFGGTDTQYF
CDR3nt: TGTGCCAGCAGCTTCGGGGGGACAGATACGCAGTATTTT

v_gene: TRBV5-1
d_gene: TRBD2
j_gene: TRBJ2-5
abundance: few
CDR3aa: CASSALAAGGQETQYF
CDR3nt: TGCGCCAGCAGCGCCCTCGCCGCGGGGGGGCAAGAGACCCAGTACTTC

v_gene: TRBV9
d_gene: .
j_gene: TRBJ2-7
abundance: .
CDR3aa: CASSRAIATGQYF
CDR3nt: TGTGCCAGCAGCCGGGCTATAGCTACGGGACAGTACTTC

v_gene: TRBV5-5
d_gene: TRBD1
j_gene: TRBJ2-7
abundance: once
CDR3aa: CASSSWDRGPYEQYF
CDR3nt: TGTGCCAGCAGCTCGTGGGACAGGGGCCCCTACGAGCAGTACTTC

v_gene: TRBV6-5
d_gene: TRBD2
j_gene: TRBJ2-3
abundance: .
CDR3aa: CASSQTSGSDTQYF
CDR3nt: TGTGCCAGCAGTCAAACTAGCGGGAGCGATACGCAGTATTTT

v_gene: TRBV4-1
d_gene: .
j_gene: TRBJ2-3
abundance: .
CDR3aa: CASSQGRNGGADTQYF
CDR3nt: TGCGCCAGCAGCCAAGGGCGTAACGGTGGGGCAGATACGCAGTATTTT

v_gene: TRBV19
d_gene: TRBD1
j_gene: TRBJ1-2
abundance: .
CDR3aa: CATHPPGQGYYGYTF
CDR3nt: TGTGCCACCCATCCTCCGGGACAGGGATACTATGGCTACACCTTC

v_gene: TRBV19
d_gene: .
j_gene: TRBJ1-2
abundance: .
CDR3aa: CASSPSTQYGYTF
CDR3nt: TGTGCCAGTAGTCCTTCGACTCAGTATGGCTACACCTTC

v_gene: TRBV6-1
d_gene: TRBD2
j_gene: TRBJ2-4
abundance: .
CDR3aa: CASRENSGRAGAKNIQYF
CDR3nt: TGTGCCAGCAGGGAAAATAGCGGGAGGGCTGGAGCCAAAAACATTCAGTACTTC

v_gene: TRBV28
d_gene: TRBD1
j_gene: TRBJ2-7
abundance: .
CDR3aa: CASTRLTGAYEQYF
CDR3nt: TGTGCCAGCACCCGACTGACAGGGGCTTACGAGCAGTACTTC

v_gene: TRBV5-1
d_gene: .
j_gene: TRBJ1-6
abundance: .
CDR3aa: CASSPPGSNSPLHF
CDR3nt: TGCGCCAGCAGCCCCCCGGGGTCTAATTCACCCCTCCACTTT

v_gene: TRBV5-6
d_gene: .
j_gene: TRBJ1-1
abundance: few
CDR3aa: CASSLGGSTGNTEAFF
CDR3nt: TGTGCCAGCAGCTTGGGGGGATCGACCGGGAACACTGAAGCTTTCTTT

v_gene: TRBV5-4
d_gene: TRBD1
j_gene: TRBJ2-5
abundance: .
CDR3aa: CASSPTPGQSQETQYF
CDR3nt: TGTGCCAGCAGCCCCACACCGGGACAGTCTCAAGAGACCCAGTACTTC

v_gene: TRBV28
d_gene: .
j_gene: TRBJ1-1
abundance: .
CDR3aa: CASSPGRITEAFF
CDR3nt: TGTGCCAGCAGCCCCGGACGGATAACTGAAGCTTTCTTT

v_gene: TRBV5-5
d_gene: TRBD1
j_gene: TRBJ1-5
abundance: .
CDR3aa: CASSTKGQGGQPQHF
CDR3nt: TGTGCCAGCAGCACCAAAGGACAGGGCGGTCAGCCCCAGCATTTT

v_gene: TRBV6-5
d_gene: .
j_gene: TRBJ1-2
abundance: .
CDR3aa: CASKEEGRSGYTF
CDR3nt: TGTGCCAGCAAAGAGGAGGGCAGGTCTGGCTACACCTTC

v_gene: TRBV4-1
d_gene: .
j_gene: TRBJ2-1
abundance: .
CDR3aa: CASSFGSNYNEQFF
CDR3nt: TGTGCCAGCAGCTTCGGGTCCAACTACAATGAGCAGTTCTTC

v_gene: TRBV19
d_gene: TRBD1
j_gene: TRBJ2-7
abundance: .
CDR3aa: CASSPGQGTYEQYF
CDR3nt: TGTGCCAGTAGTCCGGGACAGGGGACCTACGAGCAGTACTTC

v_gene: TRBV4-2
d_gene: .
j_gene: TRBJ1-3
abundance: .
CDR3aa: CASSPITPGNTIYF
CDR3nt: TGTGCCAGCAGCCCGATTACACCAGGAAACACCATATATTTT

v_gene: TRBV18
d_gene: .
j_gene: TRBJ1-2
abundance: .
CDR3aa: CASSLTQGFYGYTF
CDR3nt: TGTGCCAGCTCACTAACTCAGGGTTTCTATGGCTACACCTTC

v_gene: TRBV9
d_gene: TRBD2
j_gene: TRBJ2-1
abundance: .
CDR3aa: CASSVQAGVGYNEQFF
CDR3nt: TGTGCCAGCAGCGTACAGGCGGGAGTGGGATACAATGAGCAGTTCTTC

v_gene: TRBV19
d_gene: .
j_gene: TRBJ1-1
abundance: .
CDR3aa: CASSVADTEAFF
CDR3nt: TGTGCCAGTAGTGTAGCAGACACTGAAGCTTTCTTT

v_gene: TRBV7-2
d_gene: .
j_gene: TRBJ2-1
abundance: .
CDR3aa: CASSSRVLQFF
CDR3nt: TGTGCCAGCAGCTCCCGGGTACTCCAGTTCTTC

v_gene: TRBV6-4
d_gene: .
j_gene: TRBJ1-2
abundance: once
CDR3aa: CASSEFAGYGYTF
CDR3nt: TGTGCCAGCAGTGAGTTCGCTGGCTATGGCTACACCTTC

v_gene: TRBV28
d_gene: .
j_gene: TRBJ1-1
abundance: few
CDR3aa: CASGTEAFF
CDR3nt: TGTGCCAGCGGAACTGAAGCTTTCTTT

v_gene: TRBV7-9
d_gene: TRBD1
j_gene: TRBJ1-1
abundance: once
CDR3aa: CASRYLSGGSPEAFF
CDR3nt: TGTGCCAGCAGGTATCTTTCAGGGGGGAGTCCTGAAGCTTTCTTT

v_gene: TRBV18
d_gene: .
j_gene: TRBJ2-4
abundance: .
CDR3aa: CASSPPSGGLAKNIQYF
CDR3nt: TGTGCCAGCTCACCACCGTCGGGCGGACTAGCCAAAAACATTCAGTACTTC

v_gene: TRBV29-1
d_gene: .
j_gene: TRBJ2-3
abundance: .
CDR3aa: CSGRTGTLTDTQYF
CDR3nt: TGCAGTGGGAGAACAGGAACCCTCACAGATACGCAGTATTTT

v_gene: TRBV5-4
d_gene: TRBD1
j_gene: TRBJ2-7
abundance: .
CDR3aa: CASSSADRATYEQYF
CDR3nt: TGTGCCAGCAGTTCCGCCGACAGGGCTACCTACGAGCAGTACTTC

v_gene: TRBV10-1
d_gene: .
j_gene: TRBJ2-3
abundance: .
CDR3aa: CASSEGLGSDTQYF
CDR3nt: TGCGCCAGCAGTGAGGGGCTAGGCTCAGATACGCAGTATTTT

v_gene: TRBV5-5
d_gene: .
j_gene: TRBJ2-7
abundance: .
CDR3aa: CASSLRRSSYEQYF
CDR3nt: TGTGCCAGCAGCTTGCGGAGGAGCTCCTACGAGCAGTACTTC

v_gene: TRBV5-1
d_gene: TRBD1
j_gene: TRBJ2-7
abundance: .
CDR3aa: CASSSDRGGDEQYF
CDR3nt: TGCGCCAGCAGCTCCGACAGGGGAGGCGACGAGCAGTACTTC

v_gene: TRBV27
d_gene: .
j_gene: TRBJ1-2
abundance: .
CDR3aa: CASSRTGDYGYTF
CDR3nt: TGTGCCAGCAGCCGTACAGGAGACTATGGCTACACCTTC

v_gene: TRBV2
d_gene: .
j_gene: TRBJ1-3
abundance: .
CDR3aa: CASRDSNSGNTIYF
CDR3nt: TGTGCCAGCAGGGACAGCAACTCTGGAAACACCATATATTTT

v_gene: TRBV6-6
d_gene: .
j_gene: TRBJ2-1
abundance: .
CDR3aa: CASSSISTSNEQFF
CDR3nt: TGTGCCAGCAGTTCCATTAGCACTTCCAATGAGCAGTTCTTC

v_gene: TRBV6-6
d_gene: .
j_gene: TRBJ2-7
abundance: once
CDR3aa: CASTQGGEQYF
CDR3nt: TGTGCCAGCACTCAGGGTGGGGAGCAGTACTTC

v_gene: TRBV6-1
d_gene: .
j_gene: TRBJ2-1
abundance: .
CDR3aa: CASTLTYNEQFF
CDR3nt: TGTGCCAGCACTTTAACCTACAATGAGCAGTTCTTC

v_gene: TRBV4-1
d_gene: .
j_gene: TRBJ1-4
abundance: .
CDR3aa: CASSQDTEATNEKLFF
CDR3nt: TGCGCCAGCAGCCAAGATACCGAAGCGACTAATGAAAAACTGTTTTTT

v_gene: TRBV4-1
d_gene: .
j_gene: TRBJ2-5
abundance: .
CDR3aa: CASSQGGGANLETQYF
CDR3nt: TGCGCCAGCAGCCAAGGGGGGGGCGCTAATCTCGAGACCCAGTACTTC

v_gene: TRBV5-1
d_gene: .
j_gene: TRBJ2-7
abundance: .
CDR3aa: CASSRDGRYEQYF
CDR3nt: TGCGCCAGCAGCCGGGACGGTCGCTACGAGCAGTACTTC

v_gene: TRBV6-6
d_gene: TRBD1
j_gene: TRBJ1-2
abundance: .
CDR3aa: CASSPETGFNYGYTF
CDR3nt: TGTGCCAGCAGCCCCGAGACAGGGTTTAACTATGGCTACACCTTC

v_gene: TRBV28
d_gene: .
j_gene: TRBJ1-2
abundance: .
CDR3aa: CASSLSRRGYTF
CDR3nt: TGTGCCAGCAGTTTATCGCGGCGGGGCTACACCTTC

v_gene: TRBV28
d_gene: TRBD1
j_gene: TRBJ1-2
abundance: once
CDR3aa: CASSGDRGIGGYTF
CDR3nt: TGTGCCAGCAGTGGGGACAGGGGAATAGGTGGCTACACCTTC

v_gene: TRBV29-1
d_gene: .
j_gene: TRBJ2-7
abundance: once
CDR3aa: CSGNRASGEQYF
CDR3nt: TGCAGCGGGAACAGGGCAAGCGGCGAGCAGTACTTC

v_gene: TRBV4-2
d_gene: TRBD1
j_gene: TRBJ1-2
abundance: .
CDR3aa: CASSRTGDSNYGYTF
CDR3nt: TGTGCCAGCAGCCGTACAGGGGACTCAAACTATGGCTACACCTTC